This T cell receptor (beta chain) was profiled in a study of cytomegalovirus exposure and HLA in healthy donors. On the study more broadly: As an earlier analysis found, 150 million to 200 million T cells yielded fewer than 130 million unique TCR beta sequences. Samples from HLA-typed donors yielded around 79 million unique TCRs in an early data release.

General study points: Across HLA loci, a later analysis found differing TCR association rates, with DRB1 most and HLA-C fewest.

CDR3 length: 15 amino acids. V was cut by 2 bases and J by 3 bases, with 12 bases left in between. Germline loops: CDR1 SGHNT, CDR2 YYREEE (reference sequence). Vbeta (60) and Jbeta (13) primers were used in the PCR. Profiled with immunoSEQ multiplex PCR; TCRdb holds only in-frame clones, not every one. The sample includes about 93,000 clones, about four fifths of them seen just once. This clone came up once. Its antigen is still unknown. This sequence originates from a woman in her 40s in good health and CMV-seronegative. The material sequenced was PBMCs. The V and J genes are TRBV5-4 and TRBJ1-5; D remains unclear. CDR3 DNA: TGTGCCAGCAGCTTCGGGGTAGACGTCAATCAGCCCCAGCATTTT. It is translated as CASSFGVDVNQPQHF.